This entry lists 7 T cell receptor beta chains sequenced from one sample in a study of T cells in localized non-small cell lung cancer. Assay: immunoSEQ multiplex PCR; the TCRdb copy retains only in-frame clones and omits some. This sample carries about 77,000 clones, 88% of them seen once, and the ten largest clones take 20% to 25%. The source was peripheral blood, collected before any cancer treatment. The receptors originated from a woman aged 40-70 years with stage I squamous cell lung carcinoma.

The CDR3 sequence is CACHQGHTEAFF. The DNA for the CDR3 is TGTGCCTGCCATCAGGGACACACTGAAGCTTTCTTT. The chain carries TRBV30 and TRBJ1-1, with D possibly being TRBD1 (5 bases). The CDR3 has 12 residues. Trimming stripped 6 bases from V and 3 bases from J, with 11 bases between. The V gene's germline CDR1 is GTSNPN and CDR2 SVGIG (reference sequence).

The chain uses TRBV11-2 and TRBJ2-7; D is uncertain. Per germline, CDR1 SGHAT and CDR2 FQNNGV. The CDR3 sequence is 13 residues long. Trimming took off 1 base at V and 2 bases at J, with 6 bases between the two ends. The CDR3 DNA follows: TGTGCCAGCAGCTTAGGCGCTGCCTACGAGCAGTACTTC. It yields the protein CASSLGAAYEQYF. The variable domain in full, completed from reference TRBV11-2 and TRBJ2-7, reads EAGVAQSPRYKIIEKRQSVAFWCNPISGHATLYWYQQILGQGPKLLIQFQNNGVVDDSQLPKDRFSAERLKGVDSTLKIQPAKLEDSAVYLCASSLGAAYEQYFGPGTRLTVT.

This chain links TRBV15 with TRBJ1-2; the match to TRBD1 covers 8 bases. With V trimmed by 1 base and J by 6 bases, 4 bases remained unmatched. Germline V lookup: CDR1 LNHNV, CDR2 YYDKDF (reference sequence). This CDR3 has 14 amino acids. In DNA, the CDR3 is TGTGCCACCAGCAGAGCCCCGACAGGGGATGGCTACACCTTC. As protein: CATSRAPTGDGYTF. Complete variable domain (other parts from reference TRBV15 and TRBJ1-2): DAMVIQNPRYQVTQFGKPVTLSCSQTLNHNVMYWYQQKSSQAPKLLFHYYDKDFNNEADTPDNFQSRRPNTSFCFLDIRSPGLGDTAMYLCATSRAPTGDGYTFGSGTRLTVV.

V is TRBV5-1 and J is TRBJ1-1, with a weak D call TRBD1 (5 bases). Germline V CDR1 and CDR2: SGHRS, YFSETQ. V shed 4 bases and J shed 11 bases, with 21 bases lying between them. This CDR3 contains 14 residues. CDR3 protein: CASSQTGTDFAAFF. The CDR3 bases are TGCGCCAGCAGCCAAACCGGGACCGACTTTGCTGCTTTCTTT. Complete variable domain (other parts from reference TRBV5-1 and TRBJ1-1): KAGVTQTPRYLIKTRGQQVTLSCSPISGHRSVSWYQQTPGQGLQFLFEYFSETQRNKGNFPGRFSGRQFSNSRSEMNVSTLELGDSALYLCASSQTGTDFAAFFGQGTRLTVV.

This clone showed up just once. The CDR3 is CASMKGTGSYEQYF. CDR3 in DNA: TGTGCCAGCATGAAGGGGACAGGCTCCTACGAGCAGTACTTC. The chain couples TRBV2 to TRBJ2-7; 8 nucleotides match TRBD1. Losses at the gene ends were 7 bases for V and 0 bases for J; bases not matched to a gene: 5. The CDR3 sequence is 14 residues long. CDR1 and CDR2 from the germline V gene are SNHLY and FYNNEI.

This chain uses TRBV6-5 with TRBJ1-5; D remains ambiguous. This CDR3 is 15 amino acids long. CDR1 and CDR2 from the germline V gene are MNHEY and SVGAGI. Trimming shortened V by 0 bases and J by 2 bases, and 8 bases separated the two germline ends. The CDR3 reads CASSYSWQGNQPQHF. CDR3 coding DNA: TGTGCCAGCAGTTACTCGTGGCAGGGCAATCAGCCCCAGCATTTT.

In this sample, this clone turned up a few times. This rearrangement joins TRBV14 to TRBJ2-7, with TRBD2 matching over 7 bases. CDR1 and CDR2 (germline): SGHDN, FVKESK. Trimming at V came to 2 bases and at J to 0 bases, leaving 7 bases not matched to a gene. CDR3 length: 16 amino acids. The CDR3 reads CASSQFTSVSSYEQYF. As DNA, the CDR3 is TGTGCCAGCAGCCAATTCACTAGCGTAAGCTCCTACGAGCAGTACTTC.